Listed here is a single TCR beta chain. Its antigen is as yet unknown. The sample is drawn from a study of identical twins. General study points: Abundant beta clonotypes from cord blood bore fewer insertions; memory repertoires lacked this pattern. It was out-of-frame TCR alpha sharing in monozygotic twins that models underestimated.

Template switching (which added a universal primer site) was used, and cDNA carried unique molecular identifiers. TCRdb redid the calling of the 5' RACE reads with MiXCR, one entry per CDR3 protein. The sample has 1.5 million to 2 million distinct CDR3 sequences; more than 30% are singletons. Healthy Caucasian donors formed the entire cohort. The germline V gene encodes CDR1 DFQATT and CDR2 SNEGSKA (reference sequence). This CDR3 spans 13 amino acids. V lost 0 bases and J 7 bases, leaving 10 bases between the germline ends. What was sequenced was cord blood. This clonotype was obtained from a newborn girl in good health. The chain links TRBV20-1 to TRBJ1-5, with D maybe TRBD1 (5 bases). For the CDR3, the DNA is TGCAGTGCTAGAGATTTCGGGGGGCAGCCCCAGCATTTT. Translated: CSARDFGGQPQHF.